One and the same sample provided the 12 T cell receptor beta chains below, sequenced in a study of CXCR3-negative and CXCR3-positive naive CD8 T cells. Researchers prepared the TRB cDNA libraries using 5' RACE with UMI labels. Reprocessing the 5' RACE reads, TCRdb reports a single entry for every CDR3 protein and omits DNA. This sample's table has approximately 8,800 distinct CDR3 sequences. Whole-study results and caveats: TRB CDR3s were more hydrophobic in CXCR3-positive than in CXCR3-negative naive cells.

These receptors are not linked to any known antigen. Sequencing used naive CXCR3+ CD8+ T cells from blood. Regarding subset: CD45RO-CCR7+CD27+CD95- naive CD8+ T cells expressing CXCR3 (TNR3+). The receptors were gathered from a human donor in good health. Some clones in this sample may be carry-over from other donors' samples.

Measured by frequency, this clonotype is medium-sized (0.01 to 0.1%). This chain joins TRBV10-3 and TRBJ2-4. The CDR3 totals 13 residues. Germline assignment: CDR1 ENHRY and CDR2 SYGVKD. The CDR3 region is CAISEGAKNIQYF.

This clonotype is classed as medium-sized (0.01 to 0.1%) by frequency. This chain uses TRBV29-1 with TRBJ1-2. Germline assignment: CDR1 SQVTM and CDR2 ANQGSEA. The length of the CDR3 is 14 residues. The CDR3 loop is CSVEDQLANYGYTF.

This sequence joins TRBV20-1 and TRBJ1-1; TCRdb calls TRBD1, which cannot be checked without DNA. This CDR3 spans 16 amino acids. CDR1 is DFQATT and CDR2 is SNEGSKA in the germline V gene (reference sequence). This CDR3 is CSAYDWTGSLNTEAFF.

Judged by frequency, this clonotype is medium-sized. This chain uses TRBV10-3 with TRBJ1-2; absent DNA, TCRdb's TRBD1 call cannot be checked. Germline V gene data show CDR1 as ENHRY and CDR2 as SYGVKD. CDR3 length: 16 residues. CDR3 residues: CAISDPPNYSVGGYTF.

V usage is TRBV9 and J usage is TRBJ2-1; TCRdb selects TRBD2, and the lack of DNA leaves this call unchecked. The CDR3 loop spans 15 amino acids. Germline V lookup: CDR1 SGDLS, CDR2 YYNGEE. The CDR3 is CASSLSDSPYNEQFF.

V usage is TRBV2 and J usage is TRBJ2-7; TCRdb calls TRBD2, which cannot be checked without DNA. Germline CDR1 and CDR2: SNHLY and FYNNEI. This CDR3 has 15 amino acids. The CDR3 sequence: CASTKVGTSGYEQYF.

Considering frequency, this clonotype is medium-sized (0.01 to 0.1%). The V gene is TRBV6-5, the J gene TRBJ2-2; the TCRdb D gene call, TRBD2, has no DNA to confirm it. This CDR3 comprises 15 residues. CDR1 and CDR2 from the germline V gene are MNHEY and SVGAGI. Here the CDR3 reads CASSYRGSGTGELFF.

The CDR3 sequence is CSVVSGYEQYF. V gene TRBV29-1 combines with J gene TRBJ2-7; TCRdb lists TRBD1, though no DNA is available to test this call. The CDR3 contains 11 residues. The germline CDR1 and CDR2 sequences are SQVTM and ANQGSEA.

The rearrangement uses TRBV29-1 and TRBJ2-7; TCRdb selects TRBD2, and the lack of DNA leaves this call unchecked. Germline CDR1 reads SQVTM; CDR2 reads ANQGSEA. There are 14 residues in the CDR3. CDR3 sequence reads: CSVEPASGPLEQYF.

The chain joins TRBV13 to TRBJ2-3. Per germline, CDR1 PRHDT and CDR2 FYEKMQ (reference sequence). The CDR3 spans 12 residues. CDR3 region: CASSLGSDTQYF.

In terms of frequency, this clonotype is medium-sized. The genes are TRBV4-3 and TRBJ1-1; the TCRdb call, TRBD1, lacks DNA for checking. The CDR3 has 17 residues. Germline-derived CDR1 and CDR2 are LGHNA and YSLEER. CDR3 region: CASSQDYYGQGNTEAFF.

This clonotype counts as medium-sized by frequency. The CDR3: CSVLSLAGEGNEQFF. The J gene is TRBJ2-1, the V gene TRBV29-1; TCRdb's D gene call, TRBD2, goes unchecked for lack of DNA. In germline, CDR1 is SQVTM, CDR2 ANQGSEA. The CDR3 extends over 15 amino acids.